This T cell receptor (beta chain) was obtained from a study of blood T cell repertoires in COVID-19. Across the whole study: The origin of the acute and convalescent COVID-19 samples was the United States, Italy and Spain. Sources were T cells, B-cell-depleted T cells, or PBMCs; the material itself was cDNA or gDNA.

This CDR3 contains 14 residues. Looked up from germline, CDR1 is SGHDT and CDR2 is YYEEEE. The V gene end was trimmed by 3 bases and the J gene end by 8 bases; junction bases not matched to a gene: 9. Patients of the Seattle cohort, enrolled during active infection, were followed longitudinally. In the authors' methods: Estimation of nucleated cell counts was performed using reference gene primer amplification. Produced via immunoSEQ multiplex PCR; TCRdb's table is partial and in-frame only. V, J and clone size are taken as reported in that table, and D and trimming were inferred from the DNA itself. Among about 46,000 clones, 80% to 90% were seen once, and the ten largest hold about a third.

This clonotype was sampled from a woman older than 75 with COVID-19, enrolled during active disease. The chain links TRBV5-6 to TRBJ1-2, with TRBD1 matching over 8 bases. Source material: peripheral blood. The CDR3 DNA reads TGTGCCAGCAGCTGGGACAGGAGGCCGCAAGGCTACACCTTC. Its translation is CASSWDRRPQGYTF.